This T cell receptor beta chain is from a study of Ad26.COV2.S vaccination and SARS-CoV-2 variants. Study-level background: Donor was one of the participants in the Ad26.COV2.S arm of the COV1001 trial. Study results and limitations: Higher spike-specific TCR breadth was found in vaccine recipients than in placebo recipients. Breadth of non-spike TCRs did not differ between vaccinees and placebo recipients. Researchers cautioned that TCR breadth and depth analyses may have underestimated total T cell responses.

Using immunoSEQ multiplex PCR, the repertoire was profiled, and TCRdb retains in-frame clones only, with some absent. This sample yields approximately 300,000 clones, of which around four fifths are seen a single time; 2.1% belongs to the top ten. Germline V gives CDR1 SGHDT, CDR2 YYEEEE. V lost 4 bases and J 1 base, leaving 12 bases between the germline ends. The CDR3 contains 15 residues. This sample's treatment: roughly 19 received Ad26.COV2.S at low or high dose, single or two shots; 5 received placebo; per-sample allocation not given. Following the first vaccine or placebo injection, samples were taken on day 63. A word on this clone: Antigen specificity is unknown.

The sample consisted of peripheral blood, taken in a trial of Ad26.COV2.S vaccine versus placebo. This clonotype was sampled from a person aged 18 to 65 who received the Ad26.COV2.S COVID-19 vaccine or a placebo. V and J are TRBV5-6 and TRBJ1-5; perhaps TRBD1 as D (5 bases). CDR3: CASSKIRDSNQPQHF. The CDR3 nucleotides are TGTGCCAGCAGCAAAATCCGGGACAGCAATCAGCCCCAGCATTTT.